This entry describes one T cell receptor (beta chain). The antigen is unknown. This entry comes from a study of lymphopenia after photon versus proton radiotherapy. Overall study results and limits: After the lymphocyte nadir, photon-treated repertoires showed oligoclonal expansion, especially of CD8+ Temra cells. Photon-treated patients lost naive T cells and TCR diversity; proton-treated stayed stable. Only patients who died were analyzed for survival; proton advantage is unproven. Larger post-nadir TCR diversity loss correlated inversely with survival in deceased patients.

Assay used: immunoSEQ multiplex PCR; TCRdb lists only in-frame clones, some missing. In the table there are roughly 18,000 clones, around 85% of which are singletons. Germline CDR1 SGHVS, CDR2 FNYEAQ. J was trimmed by 8 bases and V by 1 base; bases with no gene match: 7. This CDR3 has 15 amino acids. The material sequenced was peripheral blood, taken from a patient treated with proton-based radiotherapy. The sequence derives from a man aged 65 to 85 with pancreatic cancer. The genes are TRBV7-6 and TRBJ2-5; 10 bases align to TRBD2. This CDR3 reads CASSLGGPSGSTQYF. The CDR3 nucleotides read TGTGCCAGCAGCTTAGGCGGGCCTAGCGGGAGTACCCAGTACTTC.